The 25 T cell receptor beta chains listed next were all sequenced from one sample in a study of T-cell reconstitution after alpha-beta-depleted transplantation in children. The TCRbeta library was prepared with unique molecular identifiers. MiXCR, run by TCRdb on the PCR reads, gives a single entry per CDR3 protein. Here the sample spans around 530,000 distinct CDR3 sequences, approximately 32% being singletons. The specimen comprised PBMCs from the stem cell graft donor, sampled from the stem cell graft. The receptors were gathered from a human donor who donated a stem cell graft to a child with aplastic anemia.

The V call is TRBV5-1, the J call TRBJ2-1; D is unresolved. The CDR3 runs to 15 residues. V shed 0 bases and J shed 7 bases, with 14 bases lying between them. Germline V gene lookup returns CDR1 SGHRS and CDR2 YFSETQ. The CDR3 DNA sequence: TGCGCCAGCAGCTTGGGACACGTCATTGGGAATGAGCAGTTCTTC. Its translation: CASSLGHVIGNEQFF.

This clonotype occurred a few times. Germline is not matched at one junction end, which may reflect a read error. V usage is TRBV5-1 and J usage is TRBJ2-3; D is possibly TRBD1 (6 bases). The CDR3 loop spans 12 amino acids. CDR1 is SGHRS, CDR2 YFSETQ, per germline. In DNA form, the CDR3 reads TGTGCCAGCAGCACAGGGACAGATACGCAGTATTTT. Protein product: CASSTGTDTQYF.

This clonotype was recorded a few times. V gene TRBV29-1 combines with J gene TRBJ2-7; the match to TRBD1 covers 7 bases. The V gene end was trimmed by 5 bases and the J gene end by 7 bases; junction bases not matched to a gene: 14. This CDR3 has 14 amino acids. From germline, CDR1 is SQVTM and CDR2 ANQGSEA. CDR3 sequence: CSVINPGQIVEQYF. The CDR3 region has the DNA TGCAGCGTTATAAATCCGGGACAGATTGTAGAGCAGTACTTC.

This clonotype was picked up a small number of times. V gene TRBV15 combines with J gene TRBJ2-2; no definite D call. The germline V and J ends were trimmed by 5 bases and 2 bases, with 9 bases remaining between them. Germline CDR1 is LNHNV and CDR2 is YYDKDF (reference sequence). The CDR3 totals 14 residues. CDR3 nucleotide sequence: TGTGCCACCAGCTCGACTCGTAACACCGGGGAGCTGTTTTTT. Translated: CATSSTRNTGELFF. The whole variable domain, filled in from reference TRBV15 and TRBJ2-2, reads DAMVIQNPRYQVTQFGKPVTLSCSQTLNHNVMYWYQQKSSQAPKLLFHYYDKDFNNEADTPDNFQSRRPNTSFCFLDIRSPGLGDTAMYLCATSSTRNTGELFFGEGSRLTVL.

The chain employs TRBV20-1 and TRBJ1-2; tentatively, D is TRBD1 (5 bases). Per germline, CDR1 DFQATT and CDR2 SNEGSKA (reference sequence). This CDR3 comprises 11 residues. The V gene lost 5 bases and the J gene lost 4 bases, with 8 bases spanning the gap. Written as DNA, the CDR3 is TGCAGTGCTGACAGCCCCTATGGCTACACCTTC. Amino acid sequence: CSADSPYGYTF.

This clonotype was detected only a few times. This chain connects TRBV7-9 to TRBJ2-1; 7 nucleotides agree with TRBD2. This CDR3 is built from 14 residues. The germline CDR1 and CDR2 sequences are SEHNR and FQNEAQ (reference sequence). V dropped 1 base and J dropped 9; count of bases not matched to a gene: 6. The CDR3 loop is CASSLELGGGEQFF. The CDR3 DNA reads TGTGCCAGCAGCTTAGAATTGGGGGGGGGTGAGCAGTTCTTC.

The V and J genes are TRBV5-1 and TRBJ1-3, with D possibly being TRBD1 (5 bases). The germline gives CDR1 SGHRS, CDR2 YFSETQ. Trimming stripped 4 bases from V and 2 bases from J, with 19 bases between. This CDR3 has 17 residues. The CDR3 DNA reads as TGCGCCAGCAGCCCGTCCACAGGAGGAGTCCCTGGAAACACCATATATTTT. Protein: CASSPSTGGVPGNTIYF.

This clonotype has more than one count but fewer than ten. The rearrangement joins TRBV20-1 to TRBJ2-7; the match to TRBD2 covers 12 bases. The CDR3 has 19 amino acids. J lost 4 bases, V lost 5 bases, and 21 bases had no gene match. Germline V gives CDR1 DFQATT, CDR2 SNEGSKA (reference sequence). CDR3 nucleotide sequence: TGCAGTGCTCTTCGGCCCTATCGAGACGGAACTAGCGGGAGGTACGAGCAGTACTTC. Protein: CSALRPYRDGTSGRYEQYF.

The V and J genes are TRBV25-1 and TRBJ2-7; D possibly corresponds to TRBD1 (6 bases). This CDR3 has 13 amino acids. V was cut by 5 bases and J by 3 bases, with 11 bases left in between. Looked up from germline, CDR1 is MGHDK and CDR2 is SYGVNS. CDR3 residues: CASSSHRVYEQYF. In DNA, the CDR3 is TGTGCCAGCAGTAGCCACAGGGTCTACGAGCAGTACTTC.

This clonotype has only a few counts. The chain is built from TRBV4-2 and TRBJ1-6, with D unresolved. The CDR3 is 12 amino acids. The V end lost 0 bases, the J end lost 10 bases, and 4 bases lay between the germline ends. In germline, CDR1 is LGHNA, CDR2 YNFKEQ. CDR3 loop: CASSQDSSPLHF. CDR3 nucleotides: TGTGCCAGCAGCCAAGATTCCTCACCCCTCCACTTT.

The chain combines TRBV20-1 with TRBJ2-5, with 8 bases that match TRBD2. Germline-derived CDR1 and CDR2 are DFQATT and SNEGSKA (reference sequence). With V trimmed by 7 bases and J by 3 bases, 4 bases remained unmatched. The CDR3 spans 12 residues. CDR3: CSGGRTKETQYF. CDR3 DNA sequence: TGCAGTGGCGGGAGGACCAAAGAGACCCAGTACTTC.

The CDR3 spells CASRNYANEQFF. For the CDR3, the DNA is TGTGCCAGCAGGAACTATGCCAATGAGCAGTTCTTC. V gene TRBV6-2 or TRBV6-3 combines with J gene TRBJ2-1; D gene ambiguous. CDR1 and CDR2 from the germline V gene are MNHEY and SVGEGT. The CDR3 runs to 12 residues. Trimming cost V 6 bases and J 6 bases, with 9 bases left between them.

The chain has TRBV24-1 and TRBJ2-5; no reliable D call. The V and J ends lost 1 base and 3 bases respectively, with 2 bases between them. The CDR3 is made up of 12 amino acids. Germline CDR1 and CDR2: KGHDR and SFDVKD. CDR3 bases: TGTGCCACCAGTGATTTCGAAGAGACCCAGTACTTC. It yields the protein CATSDFEETQYF.

This clonotype came up a few times. The gene calls are TRBV6-5 and TRBJ2-3; no clear D gene. V was cut by 0 bases and J by 4 bases, with 5 bases left in between. The germline CDR1 and CDR2 sequences are MNHEY and SVGAGI. This CDR3 spans 13 amino acids. The chain's CDR3 is CASSYSGADTQYF. CDR3 DNA: TGTGCCAGCAGTTACTCTGGGGCAGATACGCAGTATTTT.

The table lists this clonotype with a few counts. The V and J genes are TRBV11-2 and TRBJ1-1; TRBD1 is a possible D gene (5 bases). Trimming took off 4 bases at V and 4 bases at J, with 16 bases between the two ends. Germline V gene data show CDR1 as SGHAT and CDR2 as FQNNGV. The CDR3 totals 15 residues. CDR3 in amino acids: CASSSRGGPLTEAFF. CDR3 sequence (DNA): TGTGCCAGCAGCTCTCGGGGCGGCCCTCTCACTGAAGCTTTCTTT.

There are a few counts of this clonotype. The rearrangement uses TRBV30 and TRBJ1-1, with D tentatively TRBD1 (6 bases). CDR1 is GTSNPN, CDR2 SVGIG, per germline (reference sequence). This CDR3 region has 13 residues. The V end lost 5 bases, the J end lost 3 bases, and 13 bases lay between the germline ends. The CDR3: CAWHRDVYTEAFF. CDR3 in DNA: TGTGCCTGGCACAGGGATGTGTACACTGAAGCTTTCTTT.

The chain is built from TRBV4-3 and TRBJ2-4, with 10 bases matching TRBD1. Trimming cost V 3 bases and J 7 bases; bases outside gene matches: 9. In germline, CDR1 is LGHNA, CDR2 YSLEER. This CDR3 has 16 amino acids. CDR3 nucleotides: TGCGCCAGCAGCCAGGCCCGGACAGGGGGGGGTAACATTCAGTACTTC. Encoded protein: CASSQARTGGGNIQYF.

The V call is TRBV29-1, the J call TRBJ1-2; D possibly corresponds to TRBD1 (5 bases). The CDR3 contains 13 residues. Germline V gene data show CDR1 as SQVTM and CDR2 as ANQGSEA. The V and J ends lost 7 bases and 2 bases respectively, with 14 bases between them. The CDR3 spells CSAGDGQNYGYTF. The CDR3 bases are TGCAGCGCCGGGGACGGGCAGAACTATGGCTACACCTTC. The whole variable domain, remainder taken from reference TRBV29-1 and TRBJ1-2, is SAVISQKPSRDICQRGTSLTIQCQVDSQVTMMFWYRQQPGQSLTLIATANQGSEATYESGFVIDKFPISRPNLTFSTLTVSNMSPEDSSIYLCSAGDGQNYGYTFGSGTRLTVV.

This clonotype was found a few times. The chain recombines TRBV29-1 with TRBJ2-1, with 9 bases fitting TRBD1. Germline loops: CDR1 SQVTM, CDR2 ANQGSEA. The CDR3 is 15 residues long. After removal of 4 bases from V and 0 bases from J, the junction contained 4 bases not matched to a gene. CDR3 DNA: TGCAGCGTTGGAGCGGGACAGGGCTCCTACAATGAGCAGTTCTTC. Residues: CSVGAGQGSYNEQFF.

CDR3 coding DNA: TGCAGTGCTACACGACTAGCGGGCCTATTCTTAGGCGTACAAGAGACCCAGTACTTC. Its protein product is CSATRLAGLFLGVQETQYF. This chain links TRBV20-1 with TRBJ2-5, with 10 bases fitting TRBD2. CDR3 length: 19 residues. V was clipped by 4 bases and J by 2 bases; unmatched bases: 19. CDR1 is DFQATT, CDR2 SNEGSKA, per germline (reference sequence).

V and J are TRBV12-3 or TRBV12-4 and TRBJ2-7; D is unclear. This CDR3 contains 14 residues. The V and J ends lost 6 bases and 5 bases respectively, with 17 bases between them. CDR3 region: CASSLGPPLDEQYV. As DNA, the CDR3 is TGTGCCAGCAGCCTCGGGCCTCCTCTGGACGAGCAGTACGTC.

The J gene is TRBJ2-3, the V gene TRBV5-1, with D possibly being TRBD2 (5 bases). The germline gives CDR1 SGHRS, CDR2 YFSETQ. V was trimmed by 0 bases and J by 4 bases, leaving 9 bases between them. The CDR3 runs to 14 residues. The CDR3 DNA reads as TGCGCCAGCAGCTTGGCTGGGAGACCAGATACGCAGTATTTT. Translated: CASSLAGRPDTQYF. Combining the CDR3 with reference TRBV5-1 and TRBJ2-3 gives the whole variable domain KAGVTQTPRYLIKTRGQQVTLSCSPISGHRSVSWYQQTPGQGLQFLFEYFSETQRNKGNFPGRFSGRQFSNSRSEMNVSTLELGDSALYLCASSLAGRPDTQYFGPGTRLTVL.

This clonotype showed up just a few times. The rearrangement joins TRBV9 to TRBJ2-6, with TRBD1 matching over 9 bases. Germline trimming cut 0 bases from V and 0 bases from J; bases unmatched to any gene: 4. This CDR3 comprises 18 residues. Germline CDR1 reads SGDLS; CDR2 reads YYNGEE. CDR3 nucleotides: TGTGCCAGCAGCGTAGTGGGGACAGGGAGCTCTGGGGCCAACGTCCTGACTTTC. Encoded protein: CASSVVGTGSSGANVLTF. Supplemented by reference TRBV9 and TRBJ2-6, the full variable domain reads DSGVTQTPKHLITATGQRVTLRCSPRSGDLSVYWYQQSLDQGLQFLIQYYNGEERAKGNILERFSAQQFPDLHSELNLSSLELGDSALYFCASSVVGTGSSGANVLTFGAGSRLTVL.

This sequence joins TRBV6-2 or TRBV6-3 and TRBJ1-1; unclear D gene. Germline V gene data show CDR1 as MNHEY and CDR2 as SVGEGT. V was trimmed by 4 bases and J by 1 base, leaving 10 bases between them. The CDR3 length is 14 residues. Here the CDR3 DNA reads TGTGCCAGCAGTTTCTTGACCCCGAACACTGAAGCTTTCTTT. Residues: CASSFLTPNTEAFF.

The J gene is TRBJ2-7, the V gene TRBV7-3; TRBD2 is a possible D gene (6 bases). Germline CDR1 and CDR2: SGHTA and FQGTGA. The CDR3 extends over 15 amino acids. V shed 1 base and J shed 2 bases, with 12 bases lying between them. The chain's CDR3 is CASSLRDSNTYEQYF. In nucleotides, the CDR3 is TGTGCCAGCAGCTTAAGGGACTCCAACACCTACGAGCAGTACTTC.